This TCR beta chain was sequenced in a study of T cell responses to AZD1222 COVID-19 vaccine. Study background: Second-dose groups at about 4 or about 12 weeks were pooled. Study observations and caveats: With two AZD1222 doses given, Spike-specific TCR breadth and depth both rose. The reported proportion of spike-specific TCRs targeting unmutated variant regions was nearly half. In a largely white British group with more females than males, clonal diversity was possibly underestimated.

The protocol was immunoSEQ multiplex PCR, while the TCRdb copy is restricted to in-frame clones and leaves out a portion. The sample carries roughly 120,000 clones, roughly nine tenths recorded once. The ends lost 1 base at V and 14 bases at J; junction bases unmatched: 2. The CDR3 has 11 residues. Germline lookup yields CDR1 SGHDN and CDR2 FVKESK. Regarding this clone: What it recognizes is unknown.

V and J are TRBV14 and TRBJ2-1, with 7 bases fitting TRBD1. Material: peripheral blood, obtained on day 0 of AZD1222 vaccination. This sequence was found in an adult in good health. The CDR3, as DNA: TGTGCCAGCAGCCAAGGGACAGGCGAGTTCTTC. It specifies CASSQGTGEFF.